This TCR beta chain was captured by sequencing in a study of post-analysis software for immune sequencing data (dated by TCRdb to 2015 to 2017). Regarding the research as a whole: Disease courses on record covered relapsing-remitting, secondary progressive and progressive-relapsing multiple sclerosis, though some patients had no subtype annotation. Patient repertoires were compared against roughly 12 previously published healthy control repertoires from donors aged about 6 to 27 years. A subset of samples was prepared in parallel using single-end sample barcoding, then pooled and co-amplified after Illumina adapter ligation.

Note on this clonotype: Its antigen remains unidentified. The sample holds no much larger clone one base away, and base qualities are not on file.

The library was obtained by PCR. Sequencing relied on an Illumina HiSeq 2500. Unique molecular identifiers were incorporated into TCR beta cDNA libraries to reduce PCR and sequencing biases. Per 1 to 10 million input T cells, roughly 500,000 cDNA molecules were obtained, such that each molecule approximated one T cell. The patient libraries were prepared and sequenced with the same protocol used for the earlier healthy control dataset. Samples belonging to the same batch were prepared together, multiplexed and sequenced on a shared HiSeq lane. The authors' analysis ran thus. Raw barcoded reads were processed with MIGEC, discarding single-read molecular identifier groups before consensus assembly and CDR3 extraction. VDJtools was used for post-analysis of the clonotype tables, with diversity normalized by down-sampling every dataset to the smallest sample size. Repertoire overlap clustering matched CDR3 amino acid but not nucleotide sequences to correct batch-related cross-sample contamination. TCRdb reanalyzed the raw reads on its own, using fastp at Q25 for trimming and MiXCR for clone calling, and kept in-frame beta chains. Identical CDR3 protein sequences are pooled into one entry, listed with their most common genes and DNA. The V and J calls and clone size come from TCRdb's table, not from the authors' own analysis. In all, the sample holds about 460,000 distinct CDR3 sequences, and less than 45% of those were seen once. The ten largest account for roughly 12% of the sample.

Study-wide findings and limitations: Direct clustering with F measure revealed strong co-clustering of samples prepared in the same batch, which led to a batch-effect correction. The control group was slightly older than the multiple sclerosis patient group. Compared with controls, multiple sclerosis patients had significantly lower normalized Chao1 diversity, a finding suggesting substantial peripheral T-cell clonal expansion. Several TRBV segments, including TRBV5-6, TRBV5-1 and TRBV20-1, were significantly more frequent in patients than controls.

TCR beta repertoires were profiled from peripheral blood of 10 to 15 young patients with multiple sclerosis to demonstrate the VDJtools post-analysis software. Multiple sclerosis patients were children and adolescents aged about 6 to 17 years. Sequences SGHTA (CDR1) and FQGNSA (CDR2) are obtained from the germline V gene. V is cut by 3 bases and J by 8 bases, and the space between the germline ends is 14 bases. The CDR3 starts with the cysteine, ends with the phenylalanine, and has 14 residues. Just the 42-base CDR3 DNA is kept, in frame starting at base 1. The rearrangement combines TRBV7-2 with TRBJ1-5, and the D gene may be TRBD1, 6 bases matching. The sample consisted of blood. This clonotype was sampled from a girl aged 5-17 years with multiple sclerosis. The nucleotide sequence is TGTGCCAGCAGCTTCCCAGGGGCAGGGGAGCCCCAGCATTTT. It is translated as CASSFPGAGEPQHF. Beyond the CDR3, the reference TRBV7-2 and TRBJ1-5 genes provide the residues; the full variable domain reads: GAGVSQSPSNKVTEKGKDVELRCDPISGHTALYWYRQSLGQGLEFLIYFQGNSAPDKSGLPSDRFSAERTGGSVSTLTIQRTQQEDSAVYLCASSFPGAGEPQHFGDGTRLSIL.